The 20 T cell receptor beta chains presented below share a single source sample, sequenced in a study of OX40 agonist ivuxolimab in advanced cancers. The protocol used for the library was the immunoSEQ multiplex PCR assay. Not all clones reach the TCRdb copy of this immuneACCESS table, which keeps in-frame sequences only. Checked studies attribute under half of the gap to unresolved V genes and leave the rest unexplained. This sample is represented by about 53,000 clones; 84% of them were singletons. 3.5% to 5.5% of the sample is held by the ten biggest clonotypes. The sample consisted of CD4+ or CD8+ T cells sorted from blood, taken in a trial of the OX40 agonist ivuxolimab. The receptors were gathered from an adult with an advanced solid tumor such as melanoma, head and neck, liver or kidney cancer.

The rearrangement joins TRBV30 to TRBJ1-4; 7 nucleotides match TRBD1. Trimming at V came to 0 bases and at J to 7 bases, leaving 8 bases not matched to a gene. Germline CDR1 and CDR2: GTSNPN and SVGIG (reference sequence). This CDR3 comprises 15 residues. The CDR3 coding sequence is TGTGCCTGGAGTGTGACGACAGGGTACACTGAAAAACTGTTTTTT. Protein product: CAWSVTTGYTEKLFF.

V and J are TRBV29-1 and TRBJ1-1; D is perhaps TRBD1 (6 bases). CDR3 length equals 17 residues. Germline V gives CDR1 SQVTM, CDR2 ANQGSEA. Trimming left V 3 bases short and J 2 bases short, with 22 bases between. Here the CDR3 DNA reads TGCAGCGTTGACCGGGGGGGCTGGGGCAGAATCAACACTGAAGCTTTCTTT. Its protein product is CSVDRGGWGRINTEAFF.

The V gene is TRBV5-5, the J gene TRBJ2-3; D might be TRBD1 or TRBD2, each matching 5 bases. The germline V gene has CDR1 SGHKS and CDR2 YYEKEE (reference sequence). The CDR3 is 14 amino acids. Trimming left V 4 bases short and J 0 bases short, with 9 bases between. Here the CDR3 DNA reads TGTGCCAGCAGCCGGGACCCCAGCACAGATACGCAGTATTTT. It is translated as CASSRDPSTDTQYF.

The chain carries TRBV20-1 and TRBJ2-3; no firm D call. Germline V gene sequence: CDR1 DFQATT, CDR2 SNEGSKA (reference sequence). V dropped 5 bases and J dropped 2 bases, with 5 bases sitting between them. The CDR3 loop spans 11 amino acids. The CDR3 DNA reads TGCAGTGCTGTTCCCACAGATACGCAGTATTTT. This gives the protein CSAVPTDTQYF.

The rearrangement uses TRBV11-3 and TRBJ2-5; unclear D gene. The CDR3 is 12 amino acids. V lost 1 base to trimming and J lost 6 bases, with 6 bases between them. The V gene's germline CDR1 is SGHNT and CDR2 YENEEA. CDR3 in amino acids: CASSLVEKTQYF. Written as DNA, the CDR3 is TGTGCCAGCAGCTTAGTCGAAAAGACCCAGTACTTC.

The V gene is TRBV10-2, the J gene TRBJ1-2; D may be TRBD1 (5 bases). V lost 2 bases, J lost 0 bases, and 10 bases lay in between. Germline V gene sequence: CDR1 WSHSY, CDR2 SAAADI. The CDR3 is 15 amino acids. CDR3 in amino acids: CASSETRASNYGYTF. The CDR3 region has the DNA TGCGCCAGCAGTGAGACCAGGGCTTCTAACTATGGCTACACCTTC.

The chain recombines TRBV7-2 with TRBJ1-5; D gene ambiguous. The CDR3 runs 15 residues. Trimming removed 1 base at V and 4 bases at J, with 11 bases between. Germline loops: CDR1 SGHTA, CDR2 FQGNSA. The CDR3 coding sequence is TGTGCCAGCAGCTTAGTTGGGGATGGTAATCAGCCCCAGCATTTT. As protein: CASSLVGDGNQPQHF.

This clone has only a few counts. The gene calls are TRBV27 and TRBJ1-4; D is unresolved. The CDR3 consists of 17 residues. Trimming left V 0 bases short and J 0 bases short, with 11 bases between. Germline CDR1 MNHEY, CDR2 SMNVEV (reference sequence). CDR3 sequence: CASSLSPPAATNEKLFF. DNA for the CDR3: TGTGCCAGCAGTTTATCCCCACCGGCAGCAACTAATGAAAAACTGTTTTTT. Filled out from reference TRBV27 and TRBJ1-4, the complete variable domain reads EAQVTQNPRYLITVTGKKLTVTCSQNMNHEYMSWYRQDPGLGLRQIYYSMNVEVTDKGDVPEGYKVSRKEKRNFPLILESPSPNQTSLYFCASSLSPPAATNEKLFFGSGTQLSVL.

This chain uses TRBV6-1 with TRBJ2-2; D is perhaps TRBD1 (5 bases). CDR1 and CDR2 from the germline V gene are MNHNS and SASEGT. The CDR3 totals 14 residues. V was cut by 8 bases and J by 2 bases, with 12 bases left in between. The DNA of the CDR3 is TGTGCCAGCCGCCGACAGCTCAACACCGGGGAGCTGTTTTTT. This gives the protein CASRRQLNTGELFF.

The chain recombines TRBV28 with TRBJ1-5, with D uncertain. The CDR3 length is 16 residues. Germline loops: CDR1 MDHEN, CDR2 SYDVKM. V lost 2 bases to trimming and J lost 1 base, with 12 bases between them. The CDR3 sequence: CASSLLGEGSNQPQHF. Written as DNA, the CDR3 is TGTGCCAGCAGTTTACTTGGGGAAGGGAGCAATCAGCCCCAGCATTTT. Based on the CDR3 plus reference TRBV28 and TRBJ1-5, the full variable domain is DVKVTQSSRYLVKRTGEKVFLECVQDMDHENMFWYRQDPGLGLRLIYFSYDVKMKEKGDIPEGYSVSREKKERFSLILESASTNQTSMYLCASSLLGEGSNQPQHFGDGTRLSIL.

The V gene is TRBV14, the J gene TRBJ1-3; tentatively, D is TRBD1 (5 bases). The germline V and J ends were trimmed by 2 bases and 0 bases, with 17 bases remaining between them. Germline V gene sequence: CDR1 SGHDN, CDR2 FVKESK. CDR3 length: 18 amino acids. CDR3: CASSQFPGSYSSGNTIYF. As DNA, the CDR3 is TGTGCCAGCAGCCAATTCCCAGGGTCCTATTCCTCTGGAAACACCATATATTTT.

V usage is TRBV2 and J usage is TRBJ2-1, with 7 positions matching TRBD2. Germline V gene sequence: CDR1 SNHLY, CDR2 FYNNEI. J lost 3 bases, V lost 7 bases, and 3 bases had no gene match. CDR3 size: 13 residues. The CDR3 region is CASIGLVYNEQFF. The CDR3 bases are TGTGCCAGCATCGGACTAGTCTACAATGAGCAGTTCTTC.

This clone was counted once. Here the CDR3 reads CSVLISGIQETQYF. CDR3 nucleotides: TGCAGCGTGTTGATTAGCGGGATCCAAGAGACCCAGTACTTC. This chain connects TRBV29-1 to TRBJ2-5; 8 nucleotides agree with TRBD2. The CDR3 runs 14 residues. Germline V gives CDR1 SQVTM, CDR2 ANQGSEA. The ends lost 6 bases at V and 1 base at J; junction bases unmatched: 7.

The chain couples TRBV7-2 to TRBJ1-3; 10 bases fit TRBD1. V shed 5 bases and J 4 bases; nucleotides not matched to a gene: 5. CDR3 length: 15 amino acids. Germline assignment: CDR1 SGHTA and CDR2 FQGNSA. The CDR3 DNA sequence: TGTGCCAGCAGCCGACAGGGGGCGTCGGGAAACACCATATATTTT. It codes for CASSRQGASGNTIYF.

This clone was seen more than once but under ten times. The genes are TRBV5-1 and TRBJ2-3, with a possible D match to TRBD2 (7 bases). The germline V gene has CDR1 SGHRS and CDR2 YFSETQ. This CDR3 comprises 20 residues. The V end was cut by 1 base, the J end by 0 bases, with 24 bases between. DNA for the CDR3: TGCGCCAGCAGCTTGTGGCGCCTAGCGGATATGGGGGCTAGCACAGATACGCAGTATTTT. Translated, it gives CASSLWRLADMGASTDTQYF. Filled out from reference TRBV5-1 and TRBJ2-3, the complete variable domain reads KAGVTQTPRYLIKTRGQQVTLSCSPISGHRSVSWYQQTPGQGLQFLFEYFSETQRNKGNFPGRFSGRQFSNSRSEMNVSTLELGDSALYLCASSLWRLADMGASTDTQYFGPGTRLTVL.

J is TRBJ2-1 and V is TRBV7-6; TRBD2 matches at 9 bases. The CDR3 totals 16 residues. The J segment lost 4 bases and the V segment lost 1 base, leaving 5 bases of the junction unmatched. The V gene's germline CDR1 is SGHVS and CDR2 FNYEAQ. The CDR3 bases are TGTGCCAGCAGCTTAGTAGCGGGAGCCGCTTACAATGAGCAGTTCTTC. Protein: CASSLVAGAAYNEQFF.

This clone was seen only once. CDR3 nucleotide sequence: TGTGCCAGCTCCGAGGTACAGTTCTCTGGGGCCAACGTCCTGACTTTC. This codes for CASSEVQFSGANVLTF. The chain employs TRBV18 and TRBJ2-6, with unresolved D. Trimming stripped 6 bases from V and 0 bases from J, with 12 bases between. The CDR3 extends over 16 amino acids. Germline values: CDR1 KGHSH, CDR2 LQKENI.

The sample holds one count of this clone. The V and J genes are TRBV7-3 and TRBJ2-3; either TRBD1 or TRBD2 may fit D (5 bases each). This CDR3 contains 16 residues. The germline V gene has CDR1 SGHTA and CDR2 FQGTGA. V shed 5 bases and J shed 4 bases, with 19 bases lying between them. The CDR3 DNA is TGTGCCAGCAGCCGCGGATACAGGACGGACTCAGATACGCAGTATTTT. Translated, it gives CASSRGYRTDSDTQYF.

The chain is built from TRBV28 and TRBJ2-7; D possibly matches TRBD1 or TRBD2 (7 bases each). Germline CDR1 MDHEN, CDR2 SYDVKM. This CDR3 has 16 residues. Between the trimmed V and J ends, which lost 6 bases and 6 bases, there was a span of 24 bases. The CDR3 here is CASRQPRQGGRFEQYF. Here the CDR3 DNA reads TGTGCCAGCAGACAGCCTAGACAGGGAGGGAGGTTCGAGCAGTACTTC.

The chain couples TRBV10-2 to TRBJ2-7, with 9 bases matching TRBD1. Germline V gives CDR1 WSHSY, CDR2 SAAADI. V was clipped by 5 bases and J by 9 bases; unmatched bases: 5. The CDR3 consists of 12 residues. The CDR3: CASSPGQGLQYF. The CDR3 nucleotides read TGCGCCAGCAGTCCGGGACAGGGCCTGCAGTACTTC.